This is a list of T cell receptor beta chains from one sample in a study of cytomegalovirus exposure and HLA in healthy donors. The protocol was immunoSEQ multiplex PCR, while the TCRdb copy is restricted to in-frame clones and leaves out a portion. The table has more than 150,000 clones, approximately 79% seen once. The source material was PBMCs. The receptors were sampled from a middle-aged man in good health and CMV-seropositive. Each CDR3 is given with its conserved first and last residue. Each record gives: D gene, clone size, V gene, J gene, CDR3 protein, CDR3 DNA. A D gene is named only where the DNA matches it firmly. Expanded clones get a size class; other rows say once, few or many, or leave the size out.

D: .
size: .
V: TRBV7-8
J: TRBJ2-7
CDR3: CASSLVSYRDPPPHEQYF
DNA: TGTGCCAGCAGCTTAGTATCATACAGGGATCCTCCTCCCCACGAGCAGTACTTC

D: TRBD1
size: .
V: TRBV9
J: TRBJ1-3
CDR3: CASSVGGQGGNTIYF
DNA: TGTGCCAGCAGCGTAGGGGGACAGGGTGGAAACACCATATATTTT

D: TRBD2
size: .
V: TRBV7-2
J: TRBJ2-7
CDR3: CASSLGSGGSSYEQYF
DNA: TGTGCCAGCAGCTTAGGTTCGGGGGGGAGCTCCTACGAGCAGTACTTC

D: TRBD1
size: .
V: TRBV5-1
J: TRBJ1-1
CDR3: CASSLDPTGGTNTEAFF
DNA: TGCGCCAGCAGCTTGGATCCGACAGGGGGCACGAACACTGAAGCTTTCTTT

D: TRBD1
size: .
V: TRBV18
J: TRBJ2-7
CDR3: CASSQPGQGSYEQYF
DNA: TGTGCCAGCTCACAACCGGGACAGGGGAGCTACGAGCAGTACTTC

D: TRBD1
size: few
V: TRBV7-9
J: TRBJ2-2
CDR3: CASSSGNRGQGRTGELFF
DNA: TGTGCCAGCAGCTCAGGGAACCGAGGACAGGGAAGAACCGGGGAGCTGTTTTTT

D: TRBD1
size: once
V: TRBV5-1
J: TRBJ1-6
CDR3: CASSPRQGTENSPLHF
DNA: TGCGCCAGCAGCCCTCGACAGGGAACGGAGAATTCACCCCTCCACTTT

D: .
size: .
V: TRBV28
J: TRBJ1-6
CDR3: CASSHKPPWSPLHF
DNA: TGTGCCAGCAGCCATAAGCCTCCCTGGTCACCCCTCCACTTT

D: .
size: .
V: TRBV30
J: TRBJ1-1
CDR3: CAWSVFKQQLPSAFF
DNA: TGTGCCTGGAGTGTATTTAAACAGCAACTCCCGTCAGCTTTCTTT

D: .
size: .
V: TRBV6-1
J: TRBJ1-1
CDR3: CASSEGTDNTEAFF
DNA: TGTGCCAGCAGTGAAGGGACAGATAACACTGAAGCTTTCTTT

D: .
size: .
V: TRBV4-3
J: TRBJ1-1
CDR3: CASSRMVGARNTEAFF
DNA: TGCGCCAGCAGCCGAATGGTTGGGGCCAGGAACACTGAAGCTTTCTTT

D: TRBD2
size: .
V: TRBV11-3
J: TRBJ2-5
CDR3: CASSLSSGQETQYF
DNA: TGTGCCAGCAGCTTATCTAGCGGCCAAGAGACCCAGTACTTC

D: TRBD1
size: .
V: TRBV7-9
J: TRBJ1-6
CDR3: CASSLQGVDSPLHF
DNA: TGTGCCAGCAGCTTACAGGGGGTCGATTCACCCCTCCACTTT

D: .
size: .
V: TRBV11-2
J: TRBJ2-5
CDR3: CASSLGLGKETQYF
DNA: TGTGCCAGCAGCTTAGGTCTAGGAAAAGAGACCCAGTACTTC

D: .
size: once
V: TRBV7-2
J: TRBJ1-1
CDR3: CASSVGQNTEAFF
DNA: TGTGCCAGCAGCGTGGGACAGAACACTGAAGCTTTCTTT

D: TRBD1
size: .
V: TRBV2
J: TRBJ2-5
CDR3: CASSGVTGQETQYF
DNA: TGTGCCAGCAGTGGGGTGACAGGGCAAGAGACCCAGTACTTC

D: .
size: few
V: TRBV7-9
J: TRBJ1-1
CDR3: CASGRGDTEAFF
DNA: TGTGCCAGCGGGAGGGGTGACACTGAAGCTTTCTTT

D: .
size: once
V: TRBV11-2
J: TRBJ1-3
CDR3: CASSVFSGDNSGNTIYF
DNA: TGTGCCAGCAGCGTTTTCTCAGGGGACAACTCTGGAAACACCATATATTTT

D: .
size: .
V: TRBV6-5
J: TRBJ2-3
CDR3: CASSGTLRGGDTQYF
DNA: TGTGCCAGCAGTGGGACACTAAGGGGTGGAGATACGCAGTATTTT

D: .
size: .
V: TRBV28
J: TRBJ1-1
CDR3: CASHTGGRTEAFF
DNA: TGTGCCAGCCACACAGGCGGTAGGACTGAAGCTTTCTTT